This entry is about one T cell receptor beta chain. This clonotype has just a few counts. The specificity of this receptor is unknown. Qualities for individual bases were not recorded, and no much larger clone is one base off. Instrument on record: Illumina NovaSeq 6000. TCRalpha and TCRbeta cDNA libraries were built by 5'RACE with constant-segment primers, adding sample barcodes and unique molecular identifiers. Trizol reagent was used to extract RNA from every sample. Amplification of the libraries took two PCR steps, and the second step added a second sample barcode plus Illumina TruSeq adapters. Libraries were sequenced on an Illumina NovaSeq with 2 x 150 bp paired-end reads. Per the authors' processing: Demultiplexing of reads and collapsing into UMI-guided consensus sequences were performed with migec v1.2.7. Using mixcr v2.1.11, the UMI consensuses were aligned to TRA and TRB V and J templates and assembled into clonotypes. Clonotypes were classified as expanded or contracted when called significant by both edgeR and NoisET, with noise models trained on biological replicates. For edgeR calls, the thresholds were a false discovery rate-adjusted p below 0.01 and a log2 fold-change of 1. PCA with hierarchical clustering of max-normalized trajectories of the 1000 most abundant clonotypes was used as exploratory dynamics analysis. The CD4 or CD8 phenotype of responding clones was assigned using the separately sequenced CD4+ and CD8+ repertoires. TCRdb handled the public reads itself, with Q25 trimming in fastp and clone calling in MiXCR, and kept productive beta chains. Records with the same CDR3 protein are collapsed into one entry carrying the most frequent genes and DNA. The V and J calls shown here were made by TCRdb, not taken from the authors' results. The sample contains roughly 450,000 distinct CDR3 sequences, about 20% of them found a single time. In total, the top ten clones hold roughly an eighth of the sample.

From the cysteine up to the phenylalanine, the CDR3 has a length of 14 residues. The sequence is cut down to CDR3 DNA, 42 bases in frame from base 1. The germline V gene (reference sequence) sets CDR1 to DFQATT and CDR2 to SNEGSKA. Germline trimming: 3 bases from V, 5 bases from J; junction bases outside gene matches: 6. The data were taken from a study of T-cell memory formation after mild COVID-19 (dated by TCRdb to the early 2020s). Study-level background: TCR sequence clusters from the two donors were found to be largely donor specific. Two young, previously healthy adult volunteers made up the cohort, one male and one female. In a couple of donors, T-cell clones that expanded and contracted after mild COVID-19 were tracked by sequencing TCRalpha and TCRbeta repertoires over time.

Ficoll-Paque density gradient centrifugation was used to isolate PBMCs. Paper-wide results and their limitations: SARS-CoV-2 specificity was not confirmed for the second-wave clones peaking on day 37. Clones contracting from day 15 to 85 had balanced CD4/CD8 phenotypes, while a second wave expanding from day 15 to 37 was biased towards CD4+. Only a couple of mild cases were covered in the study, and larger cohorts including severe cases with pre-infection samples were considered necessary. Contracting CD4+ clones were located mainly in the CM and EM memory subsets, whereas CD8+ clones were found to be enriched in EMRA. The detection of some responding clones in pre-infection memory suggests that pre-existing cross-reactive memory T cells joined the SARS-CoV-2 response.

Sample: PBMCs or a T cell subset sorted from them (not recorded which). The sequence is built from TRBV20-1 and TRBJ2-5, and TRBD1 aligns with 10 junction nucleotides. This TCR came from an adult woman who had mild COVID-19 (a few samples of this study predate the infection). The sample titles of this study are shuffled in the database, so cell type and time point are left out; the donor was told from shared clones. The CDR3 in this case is CSARGTGEWETQYF. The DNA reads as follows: TGCAGTGCTAGGGGGACAGGGGAGTGGGAGACCCAGTACTTC.